These 10 T cell receptor beta chains share one sample of origin, sequenced in a study of T cells after yellow fever vaccination. TCRdb reprocessed the 5' RACE reads via MiXCR and lists one record per CDR3 protein. The top ten clones hold roughly 19% of a sample with some 420,000 distinct CDR3 sequences, 15% to 20% of them seen once. Material: PBMCs, obtained before the yellow fever booster vaccination. The receptor set was obtained from a young man who received the YFV17D yellow fever vaccine.

This clonotype appeared a few times. The chain carries TRBV6-5 and TRBJ2-1, with 9 nucleotides matching TRBD2. In germline, CDR1 is MNHEY, CDR2 SVGAGI. Unmatched junction bases numbered 12, after V lost 9 bases and J lost 6 bases. This CDR3 contains 15 residues. CDR3 loop: CASSEGLAGINEQFF. CDR3 DNA: TGTGCCAGTTCGGAGGGGCTAGCGGGGATCAATGAGCAGTTCTTC.

This clonotype has a handful of counts. The chain uses TRBV10-3 and TRBJ2-1; 8 bases fit TRBD2. The germline V gene has CDR1 ENHRY and CDR2 SYGVKD. This CDR3 has 13 amino acids. Trimming took 7 bases from V and 6 from J; bases not matched to a gene: 5. The CDR3, as DNA: TGTGCCATCAAAATGGCGGGGGGCAATGAGCAGTTCTTC. The encoded protein is CAIKMAGGNEQFF.

Many counts were recorded for this clonotype. The V call is TRBV27, the J call TRBJ2-7, with TRBD1 identical over 7 bases. Germline V gene lookup returns CDR1 MNHEY and CDR2 SMNVEV (reference sequence). With V trimmed by 3 bases and J by 7 bases, 3 bases remained unmatched. The CDR3 is 12 amino acids. In nucleotides, the CDR3 is TGTGCCAGCAGTTTCCCAGGGGGAGAGCAGTACTTC. Its protein is CASSFPGGEQYF.

V usage is TRBV6-2 or TRBV6-3 and J usage is TRBJ2-7; 12 positions match TRBD2. V gave up 5 bases and J gave up 5 bases; unmatched junction bases: 16. Germline V CDR1 and CDR2: MNHEY, SVGEGT. This CDR3 contains 18 residues. The CDR3 region is CASSPGTGTSGFGHEQYV. CDR3 bases: TGTGCCAGCAGTCCGGGGACCGGGACTAGCGGGTTTGGCCACGAGCAGTACGTC.

This chain uses TRBV5-1 with TRBJ1-5, with 7 bases aligning to TRBD1. Germline V CDR1 and CDR2: SGHRS, YFSETQ. J lost 6 bases, V lost 4 bases, and 7 bases had no gene match. This CDR3 is 14 amino acids long. The CDR3 nucleotides read TGCGCCAGCAGCATCCAGGGGGAGGGTCAGCCCCAGCATTTT. Its protein is CASSIQGEGQPQHF.

This clonotype was seen a handful of times. This chain connects TRBV4-3 to TRBJ1-1; unclear D gene. V gave up 1 base and J gave up 2 bases, with 14 bases separating them. The germline CDR1 and CDR2 sequences are LGHNA and YSLEER. The CDR3 covers 16 residues. The CDR3: CASSQVPLVTNTEAFF. The CDR3 DNA sequence: TGCGCCAGCAGCCAAGTTCCCCTTGTGACCAACACTGAAGCTTTCTTT.

The rearrangement joins TRBV11-2 to TRBJ2-7; D may correspond to TRBD1 or TRBD2 (5 bases each). The CDR3 consists of 15 residues. CDR1 SGHAT and CDR2 FQNNGV come from the germline V gene. The V and J ends lost 6 bases and 2 bases respectively, with 17 bases between them. CDR3 amino acids: CASSSGARIPYEQYF. For the CDR3, the DNA is TGTGCCAGCAGTTCCGGGGCCCGAATCCCCTACGAGCAGTACTTC.

The sample holds a few counts of this clonotype. The J gene is TRBJ2-5, the V gene TRBV21-1; the table gives TRBD1 as D, unverified against the DNA. TRBV21-1 is termed a pseudogene. The CDR3 runs 17 residues. CDR3 amino acids: CASSKARGLGLGETQYF. The CDR3 region has the DNA TGTGCCAGCAGCAAAGCACGGGGCCTTGGTCTTGGAGAGACCCAGTACTTC.

The V and J genes are TRBV29-1 and TRBJ2-3; 9 bases align to TRBD1. The CDR3 covers 13 residues. The germline CDR1 and CDR2 sequences are SQVTM and ANQGSEA. Trimming removed 6 bases from V and 4 bases from J; junction bases left unmatched: 5. CDR3 loop: CSVGTGRADTQYF. DNA of the CDR3: TGCAGCGTCGGGACAGGGCGGGCAGATACGCAGTATTTT.

This clonotype was seen a few times. The chain is built from TRBV5-5 and TRBJ2-1; D call uncertain. V gave up 2 bases and J gave up 9 bases, with 6 bases separating them. Germline assignment: CDR1 SGHKS and CDR2 YYEKEE (reference sequence). The CDR3 has 11 amino acids. CDR3 sequence reads: CASSLEAEQFF. In DNA, the CDR3 is TGTGCCAGCAGCTTAGAGGCTGAGCAGTTCTTC.